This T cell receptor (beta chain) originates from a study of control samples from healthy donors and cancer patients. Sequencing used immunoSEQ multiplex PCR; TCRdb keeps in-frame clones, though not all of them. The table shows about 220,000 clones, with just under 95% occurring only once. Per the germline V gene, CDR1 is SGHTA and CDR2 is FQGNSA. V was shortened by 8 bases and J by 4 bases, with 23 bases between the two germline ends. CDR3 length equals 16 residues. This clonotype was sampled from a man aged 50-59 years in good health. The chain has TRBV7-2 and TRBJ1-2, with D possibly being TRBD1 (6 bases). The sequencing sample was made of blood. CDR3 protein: CASSIAPSQGIYGYTF. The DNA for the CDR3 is TGTGCCAGCTCAATCGCCCCGTCACAGGGCATCTATGGCTACACCTTC.